The 21 T cell receptor beta chains given below trace back to one sample, sequenced in a study of regulatory T cells in long-lasting Graves disease. Time point here: newly diagnosed GD, antithyroid drugs for less than 3 months. The TCR library used RNA extracted from PBMCs. To make TCR beta libraries, researchers used iRepertoire HTBI primers and Arm-PCR of CDR3 regions. TCRdb processed the multiplex PCR reads anew with MiXCR; each CDR3 protein has one entry. The repertoire consists of about 320,000 distinct CDR3 sequences, with roughly 18% occurring once and the leading ten covering more than 35%. The sample consisted of peripheral blood mononuclear cells (PBMCs), taken at new diagnosis, from a patient treated with antithyroid drugs. The receptors stem from a female donor with Graves disease.

Notes on this clonotype: A much more abundant neighbour one base away suggests this may be a read error. The V and J genes are TRBV9 and TRBJ1-4; 10 nucleotides agree with TRBD1. Germline V CDR1 and CDR2: SGDLS, YYNGEE. This CDR3 is 15 amino acids long. This CDR3 is CACSVGGQGDEKLFF. The CDR3 DNA follows: TGTGCCTGCAGCGTCGGTGGACAGGGGGATGAAAAACTGTTTTTT. Full variable domain (remainder filled in from reference TRBV9 and TRBJ1-4): DSGVTQTPKHLITATGQRVTLRCSPRSGDLSVYWYQQSLDQGLQFLIQYYNGEERAKGNILERFSAQQFPDLHSELNLSSLELGDSALYFCACSVGGQGDEKLFFGSGTQLSVL.

This clonotype occurred many times. The chain's CDR3 is CASSLGEQFF. The CDR3 DNA follows: TGTGCCAGCAGTTTGGGTGAGCAGTTCTTC. The rearrangement links TRBV12-3 or TRBV12-4 to TRBJ2-1; D call uncertain. The CDR3 consists of 10 residues. Trimming pared 3 bases from V and 9 bases from J, leaving 3 bases between.

For this clonotype: A clone one base away is much larger, so this may be a read error. The chain is built from TRBV19 and TRBJ2-3; no firm D call. This CDR3 comprises 14 residues. Germline values: CDR1 LNHDA, CDR2 SQIVND (reference sequence). The germline V and J ends were trimmed by 7 bases and 1 base, with 12 bases remaining between them. CDR3 sequence reads: CASTRPGGTDTQYF. The CDR3 nucleotides read TGTGCCAGTACCCGCCCTGGAGGCACAGATACGCAGTATTTT.

This clonotype was counted between two and nine times. V gene TRBV19 combines with J gene TRBJ2-1; 8 nucleotides line up with TRBD1. This CDR3 region has 17 residues. With 5 bases clipped from V and 4 bases from J, the junction kept 13 bases outside the gene matches. CDR1 LNHDA and CDR2 SQIVND come from the germline V gene (reference sequence). CDR3 DNA sequence: TGTGCCAGTAGTTACTCTCAGGGGGCGCTTGGATACAATGAGCAGTTCTTC. This translates into CASSYSQGALGYNEQFF.

This clonotype has ten or more counts. The V gene is TRBV7-9, the J gene TRBJ1-2, with a weak D call TRBD1 (6 bases). With 1 base removed from V and 7 bases from J, the gap between germline ends came to 13 bases. From germline, CDR1 is SEHNR and CDR2 FQNEAQ (reference sequence). CDR3 length: 14 amino acids. CDR3 sequence reads: CASSLEQGLAGYTF. The CDR3 region has the DNA TGTGCCAGCAGCTTAGAACAGGGACTTGCTGGCTACACCTTC.

In its sample, this clonotype was seen many times. The CDR3 protein is CASSYRSDYEQYF. The CDR3 nucleotides read TGTGCCAGCAGTTACCGATCGGACTACGAGCAGTACTTC. The chain joins TRBV28 to TRBJ2-7; D not resolved. V lost 4 bases to trimming and J lost 3 bases, with 10 bases between them. CDR3 size: 13 residues. Germline lookup yields CDR1 MDHEN and CDR2 SYDVKM.

The chain has TRBV9 and TRBJ2-3, with TRBD2 identical over 14 bases. J lost 5 bases, V lost 5 bases, and 7 bases had no gene match. Germline lookup yields CDR1 SGDLS and CDR2 YYNGEE. The CDR3 spans 16 residues. The CDR3 reads CASREGLAGGGDTQYF. The CDR3 DNA is TGTGCCAGCAGGGAAGGACTAGCGGGAGGCGGAGATACGCAGTATTTT. The complete variable domain, with remaining parts taken from reference TRBV9 and TRBJ2-3, reads DSGVTQTPKHLITATGQRVTLRCSPRSGDLSVYWYQQSLDQGLQFLIQYYNGEERAKGNILERFSAQQFPDLHSELNLSSLELGDSALYFCASREGLAGGGDTQYFGPGTRLTVL.

The table lists this clonotype with many counts. Relative to the germline gene, one junction end is altered; a read error may explain this. The chain couples TRBV27 to TRBJ1-1, with unresolved D. CDR3 size: 11 residues. CDR1 and CDR2 from the germline V gene are MNHEY and SMNVEV (reference sequence). CDR3 residues: CASSFKRTPIF. In DNA form, the CDR3 reads TGTGCCAGCAGTTTCAAGAGGACCCCTATCTTT.

The CDR3 DNA reads as TGTGCCAGCGACAGATCTAGCACAGATACGCAGTATTTT. Protein sequence: CASDRSSTDTQYF. The chain recombines TRBV2 with TRBJ2-3, with D maybe TRBD1 (5 bases). V dropped 8 bases and J dropped 0 bases, with 9 bases sitting between them. The CDR3 contains 13 residues. Germline V CDR1 and CDR2: SNHLY, FYNNEI.

A word on this clonotype: One base away lies a much larger clone, so this may be a sequencing read error. This chain links TRBV6-1 with TRBJ1-2; 9 bases match TRBD1. V shed 6 bases, J shed 10 bases, and the junction held 15 bases outside the gene matches. The CDR3 is 15 residues long. The germline gives CDR1 MNHNS, CDR2 SASEGT. CDR3 loop: CASRKEGQGERYYTF. DNA of the CDR3: TGTGCCAGCAGAAAAGAGGGACAGGGAGAGAGGTACTACACCTTC.

V gene TRBV27 combines with J gene TRBJ2-7, with 7 bases aligning to TRBD2. The CDR3 extends over 14 amino acids. The germline V gene encodes CDR1 MNHEY and CDR2 SMNVEV (reference sequence). With 8 bases clipped from V and 6 bases from J, the junction kept 13 bases outside the gene matches. CDR3 nucleotides: TGTGCCAGCGCCGGAATAGGAGGGACTACCGAGCAGTACTTC. Translating it yields CASAGIGGTTEQYF.

The table lists this clonotype with many counts. The V and J genes are TRBV5-1 and TRBJ2-7, with 13 bases lining up with TRBD2. Germline CDR1 reads SGHRS; CDR2 reads YFSETQ. After removal of 3 bases from V and 3 bases from J, the junction contained 3 bases not matched to a gene. The CDR3 extends over 15 amino acids. CDR3 sequence: CASSWTSGSFYEQYF. The CDR3 region has the DNA TGCGCCAGCAGCTGGACTAGCGGGAGTTTCTACGAGCAGTACTTC.

This clonotype has more than one count but fewer than ten. The V gene is TRBV10-3, the J gene TRBJ2-5; the D gene could be TRBD1 or TRBD2 (5 bases each). CDR1 and CDR2 from the germline V gene are ENHRY and SYGVKD. The V and J ends lost 6 bases and 3 bases respectively, with 14 bases between them. This CDR3 spans 14 amino acids. The DNA of the CDR3 is TGTGCCATCAGACGGGGACGGGGCAAAGAGACCCAGTACTTC. This codes for CAIRRGRGKETQYF.

This clonotype occurred many times. The chain joins TRBV20-1 to TRBJ2-2; 8 bases fit TRBD1. Germline values: CDR1 DFQATT, CDR2 SNEGSKA (reference sequence). V dropped 2 bases and J dropped 5; count of bases not matched to a gene: 16. This CDR3 has 18 amino acids. The CDR3 region is CSARNRDRNPTGTGELFF. The CDR3 nucleotides are TGCAGTGCTAGAAACCGGGACAGGAACCCAACGGGGACCGGGGAGCTGTTTTTT.

This clonotype was observed many times. The DNA for the CDR3 is TGTGCTAGTGGTTCGGACTACCCCACAGATACGCAGTATTTT. Its protein is CASGSDYPTDTQYF. The chain has TRBV12-5 and TRBJ2-3, with a possible D match to TRBD2 (6 bases). The CDR3 is 14 amino acids. Trimming removed 4 bases from V and 2 bases from J, with 10 bases in between. CDR1 and CDR2 from the germline V gene are LGHNT and FRNRAP. Full variable domain (outside the CDR3, taken from reference TRBV12-5 and TRBJ2-3): DARVTQTPRHKVTEMGQEVTMRCQPILGHNTVFWYRQTMMQGLELLAYFRNRAPLDDSGMPKDRFSAEMPDATLATLKIQPSEPRDSAVYFCASGSDYPTDTQYFGPGTRLTVL.

The V and J genes are TRBV11-2 and TRBJ1-3; a possible D gene is TRBD1 (5 bases). From germline, CDR1 is SGHAT and CDR2 FQNNGV. V was trimmed by 5 bases and J by 0 bases, leaving 8 bases between them. The CDR3 length is 14 residues. The CDR3 sequence is CASSRGNSGNTIYF. DNA for the CDR3: TGTGCCAGCAGCCGGGGGAACTCTGGAAACACCATATATTTT.

In its sample, this clonotype was seen many times. CDR3 nucleotide sequence: TGTGCCATCAGTGACCCCGCTTCGGAGGCTTTCTTT. It encodes CAISDPASEAFF. The genes are TRBV10-3 and TRBJ1-1; D gene ambiguous. Trimming removed 3 bases at V and 11 bases at J, with 13 bases between. This CDR3 region has 12 residues. The germline CDR1 and CDR2 sequences are ENHRY and SYGVKD.

This clonotype occurred many times. The chain has TRBV12-3 or TRBV12-4 and TRBJ2-4; 7 positions match TRBD1. CDR3 size: 16 residues. V was pared by 2 bases and J by 2 bases, with 6 bases of the junction left unmatched. The CDR3 DNA reads TGTGCCAGCAGTTTATCTACAGGGGCGACCAAAAACATTCAGTACTTC. Translation gives CASSLSTGATKNIQYF.

This clonotype was seen many times. The chain carries TRBV11-2 and TRBJ2-1, with D possibly called TRBD1 or TRBD2 (5 bases each). Trimming stripped 5 bases from V and 5 bases from J, with 13 bases between. The CDR3 is 14 amino acids. Germline values: CDR1 SGHAT, CDR2 FQNNGV. CDR3 coding DNA: TGTGCCAGCAGCATGGGACGTTCTAACAATGAGCAGTTCTTC. Amino acid sequence: CASSMGRSNNEQFF.

The J gene is TRBJ2-1, the V gene TRBV9; TRBD1 might be the D (5 bases). The V gene lost 3 bases and the J gene lost 6 bases, with 16 bases spanning the gap. This CDR3 region has 15 residues. CDR1 SGDLS and CDR2 YYNGEE come from the germline V gene. For the CDR3, the DNA is TGTGCCAGCAGCGAAAGGGGAACGCCTAGCAATGAGCAGTTCTTC. It yields the protein CASSERGTPSNEQFF. Combining the CDR3 with reference TRBV9 and TRBJ2-1 gives the whole variable domain DSGVTQTPKHLITATGQRVTLRCSPRSGDLSVYWYQQSLDQGLQFLIQYYNGEERAKGNILERFSAQQFPDLHSELNLSSLELGDSALYFCASSERGTPSNEQFFGPGTRLTVL.

This clonotype was recorded at least ten times. V gene TRBV3-1 combines with J gene TRBJ2-5, with 7 nucleotides matching TRBD1. CDR1 is LGHDT and CDR2 is YNNKEL in the germline V gene (reference sequence). The ends lost 6 bases at V and 5 bases at J; junction bases unmatched: 9. The CDR3 has 14 residues. The CDR3 nucleotides read TGTGCCAGCAGACAACAGGGGTCCGGCGAGACCCAGTACTTC. Protein product: CASRQQGSGETQYF.